The rows below give T cell receptor beta chains drawn from one sample of a study of T-cell memory formation after mild COVID-19. TCRdb reanalysed the 5' RACE reads using MiXCR and keeps one entry per CDR3 protein. The data hold some 250,000 distinct CDR3 sequences, with 7.5% to 10% observed a single time. Source material: PBMCs or a T cell subset sorted from them (not recorded which). The receptors here all came from a man younger than 30 who had mild COVID-19 (a few samples of this study predate the infection). Cell type and time point are not known. CDR3s include the opening cysteine and the closing phenylalanine or tryptophan. A D gene is named only where the DNA matches it firmly. Rows may omit the clone size; those that give it use once, few, many or a size class.

j_gene	v_gene	d_gene	abundance	CDR3nt	CDR3aa
TRBJ2-1	TRBV2	.	.	TGTGCCAGCAGTCGTTTAGTGGCGTACAATGAGCAGTTCTTC	CASSRLVAYNEQFF
TRBJ2-7	TRBV20-1	.	.	TGCAGTGCCCCTCACTCCTACGAGCAGTACTTC	CSAPHSYEQYF
TRBJ2-4	TRBV6-6	.	.	TGTGCCAGCAGACAGCTACGCCTGGCCAAAAACATTCAGTACTTC	CASRQLRLAKNIQYF
TRBJ2-1	TRBV7-2	TRBD2	.	TGTGCCAGCAGCCCGCCGGGACTAGCTATGAATGAGCAGTTCTTC	CASSPPGLAMNEQFF
TRBJ1-6	TRBV12-3/TRBV12-4	TRBD1	many	TGTGCCAGCAGTTGGGACAGAGATAATTCACCCCTCCACTTT	CASSWDRDNSPLHF
TRBJ2-1	TRBV12-3/TRBV12-4	.	.	TGTGCCAGCATGTACTCCTACAATGAGCAGTTCTTC	CASMYSYNEQFF
TRBJ2-2	TRBV3-1	.	.	TGTGCCAGCAGCCAAGTAGGGTCCGGGGGGAACACCGGGGAGCTGTTTTTT	CASSQVGSGGNTGELFF
TRBJ2-6	TRBV3-1	.	few	TGTGCCAGCACCCGGGGGTTGGCCCACAACGTCCTGACTTTC	CASTRGLAHNVLTF
TRBJ1-4	TRBV5-6	.	few	TGTGCCAGCAGCTTGGCCTTGTTGGGGGCGAATGAAAAACTGTTTTTT	CASSLALLGANEKLFF
TRBJ2-5	TRBV7-3	.	few	TGTGCCAGCAGCTTACTAGGGGATCCTCAAGAGACCCAGTACTTC	CASSLLGDPQETQYF
TRBJ1-1	TRBV24-1	.	few	TGTGCCACCAGTGTGTCCGGGATCCACACTGAAGCTTTCTTT	CATSVSGIHTEAFF
TRBJ2-7	TRBV20-1	.	many	TGCAGTGCTATTCTAGCGAATCGGTACGAGCAGTACTTC	CSAILANRYEQYF
TRBJ2-2	TRBV5-1	.	.	TGCGCCAGCAGCTCCAGTGAAACCGGGGAGCTGTTTTTT	CASSSSETGELFF
TRBJ1-2	TRBV6-5	.	.	TGTGCCAGCAGTTACAGACGGGCCCATGGCTACACCTTC	CASSYRRAHGYTF
TRBJ2-6	TRBV19	.	.	TGTGCCAGTTATACCTCCGGGACGGGGGCCTCTGGGGCCAACGTCCTGACTTTC	CASYTSGTGASGANVLTF
TRBJ2-1	TRBV11-2	.	.	TGTGCCAGCAGCTTAGACCGGGTGGAGCAGTTCTTC	CASSLDRVEQFF
TRBJ2-5	TRBV11-2	TRBD2	few	TGTGCCAGCAGCACTGGAGCCGCGGGGGGGCTCAGAGAGACCCAGTACTTC	CASSTGAAGGLRETQYF
TRBJ2-1	TRBV15	TRBD1	.	TGTGCCACCAGCACTTTTTTCCGGGACAGGGGTCACAGCTCCTACAATGAGCAGTTCTTC	CATSTFFRDRGHSSYNEQFF
TRBJ1-5	TRBV20-1	.	.	TGCAGTTGTGGGGCTAGAGGCAATCAGCCCCAGCATTTT	CSCGARGNQPQHF
TRBJ2-5	TRBV12-3/TRBV12-4	.	many	TGTGCCAGCAGTAGGACACGAGGGGAGACCCAGTACTTC	CASSRTRGETQYF